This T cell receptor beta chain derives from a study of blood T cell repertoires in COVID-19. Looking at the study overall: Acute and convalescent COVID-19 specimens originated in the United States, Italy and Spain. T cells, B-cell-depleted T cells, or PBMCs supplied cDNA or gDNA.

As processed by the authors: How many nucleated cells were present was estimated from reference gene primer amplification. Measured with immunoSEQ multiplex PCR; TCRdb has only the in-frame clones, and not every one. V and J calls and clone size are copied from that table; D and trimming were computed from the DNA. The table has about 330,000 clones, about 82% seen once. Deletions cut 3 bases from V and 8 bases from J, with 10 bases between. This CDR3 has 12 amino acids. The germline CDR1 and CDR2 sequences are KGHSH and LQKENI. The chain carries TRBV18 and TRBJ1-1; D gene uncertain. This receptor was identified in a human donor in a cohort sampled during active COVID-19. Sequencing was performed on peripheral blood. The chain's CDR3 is CASSPGKQEAFF. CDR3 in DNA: TGTGCCAGCTCACCGGGTAAACAGGAAGCTTTCTTT. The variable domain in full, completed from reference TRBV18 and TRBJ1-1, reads NAGVMQNPRHLVRRRGQEARLRCSPMKGHSHVYWYRQLPEEGLKFMVYLQKENIIDESGMPKERFSAEFPKEGPSILRIQQVVRGDSAAYFCASSPGKQEAFFGQGTRLTVV.